This note documents a single TCR beta chain sequence. Its specificity is unknown. Autoimmune disease history or systemic immunosuppression excluded patients. The CDR3 sequence is 14 residues long. V lost 0 bases and J lost 4, with 8 bases in between. The germline V gene has CDR1 SGHNT and CDR2 YYREEE (reference sequence). These data are taken from a study of OX40 agonist ivuxolimab in advanced cancers. On the study more broadly: Patients enrolled in dose escalation were diagnosed with hepatocellular carcinoma, melanoma, renal cell or head and neck cancer. Findings and caveats of the study: Clonal expansion from baseline to week 6 occurred in both CD4+ and CD8+ T cells.

TCRdb's table, derived via immunoSEQ multiplex PCR, lists solely in-frame clones and lacks some. Of around 64,000 clones in the sample, approximately 81% are singletons; the top ten hold approximately 8.7%. The V call is TRBV5-4, the J call TRBJ1-3; a possible D gene is TRBD1 (5 bases). This TCR was recovered from an adult with an advanced solid tumor such as melanoma, head and neck, liver or kidney cancer. The sample here was CD4+ or CD8+ T cells sorted from blood, taken in a trial of the OX40 agonist ivuxolimab. The CDR3 loop is CASSLAGDGNTIYF. In DNA form, the CDR3 reads TGTGCCAGCAGCTTGGCCGGGGACGGAAACACCATATATTTT.